A single sample is the source of the 10 T cell receptor beta chains below, sequenced in a study of blood T cell repertoires in COVID-19. Some clones are missing from TCRdb's copy, which holds only in-frame ones; the method was immunoSEQ multiplex PCR. The sample records 200,000 or so clones, approximately 91% being singletons. Sequencing was done on a sample of peripheral blood. These receptors originate from an older man with active or convalescent COVID-19.

The chain links TRBV18 to TRBJ2-1; 7 nucleotides match TRBD2. With 2 bases clipped from V and 0 bases from J, the junction kept 7 bases outside the gene matches. The CDR3 length is 17 residues. The germline gives CDR1 KGHSH, CDR2 LQKENI. The CDR3 protein is CASSPGASGHSYNEQFF. In DNA, the CDR3 is TGTGCCAGCTCACCAGGGGCTAGCGGACACTCCTACAATGAGCAGTTCTTC.

Only a few counts were recorded for this clone. This chain uses TRBV2 with TRBJ1-2; no firm D call. Germline V gene lookup returns CDR1 SNHLY and CDR2 FYNNEI. The CDR3 consists of 12 residues. V was pared by 7 bases and J by 5 bases, with 11 bases between. The CDR3, as DNA: TGTGCCAGCACGCGGCAGTTGTATGGCTACACCTTC. This translates into CASTRQLYGYTF.

This rearrangement joins TRBV6-2 or TRBV6-3 to TRBJ2-2; D might be TRBD1 (7 bases). Germline V gene data show CDR1 as MNHEY and CDR2 as SVGEGT. The CDR3 is 16 amino acids. With 2 bases removed from V and 6 bases from J, the gap between germline ends came to 16 bases. The CDR3 DNA reads as TGTGCCAGCAGTTACGGGGGGACAGTAAGGGCCGGGGAGCTGTTTTTT. As protein: CASSYGGTVRAGELFF.

This CDR3 reads CASTRTGGNQPQHF. CDR3 bases: TGTGCCAGCACGAGGACAGGGGGAAATCAGCCCCAGCATTTT. This chain uses TRBV6-6 with TRBJ1-5, with 10 bases fitting TRBD1. The CDR3 spans 14 residues. The junction had 4 bases not matched to a gene; V was cut back by 7 bases and J by 4 bases. Germline assignment: CDR1 MNHNY and CDR2 SVGAGI (reference sequence).

V usage is TRBV6-6 and J usage is TRBJ2-5; D is perhaps TRBD2 (6 bases). There are 16 residues in the CDR3. The germline CDR1 and CDR2 sequences are MNHNY and SVGAGI (reference sequence). The ends were cut back, 5 bases at V and 5 bases at J, with 21 bases in the middle. The CDR3 sequence: CASSHPPGGIGETQYF. For the CDR3, the DNA is TGTGCCAGCAGTCACCCCCCTGGCGGGATTGGGGAGACCCAGTACTTC.

V and J are TRBV6-4 and TRBJ2-3; the match to TRBD1 covers 8 bases. Trimming at V came to 3 bases and at J to 9 bases, leaving 2 bases not matched to a gene. This CDR3 contains 12 residues. CDR1 MRHNA and CDR2 SNTAGT come from the germline V gene. CDR3 sequence reads: CASSEGQGTQYF. The CDR3 DNA sequence: TGTGCCAGCAGTGAAGGACAGGGAACGCAGTATTTT.

The chain recombines TRBV5-4 with TRBJ2-7, with TRBD2 identical over 11 bases. This CDR3 region has 16 residues. The V segment lost 4 bases and the J segment 4 bases; nucleotides outside the gene matches: 10. Germline CDR1 SGHNT, CDR2 YYREEE (reference sequence). The CDR3 sequence is CASSTHSSGGAYEQYF. The CDR3 DNA follows: TGTGCCAGCAGCACCCACAGTAGCGGGGGGGCTTACGAGCAGTACTTC.

The chain has TRBV7-9 and TRBJ1-4; TRBD1 is a possible D gene (6 bases). V was clipped by 7 bases and J by 2 bases, with 11 bases between them. There are 14 residues in the CDR3. Germline CDR1 is SEHNR and CDR2 is FQNEAQ (reference sequence). The CDR3 sequence: CASTPGQTNEKLFF. CDR3 DNA sequence: TGTGCCAGCACCCCAGGACAGACTAATGAAAAACTGTTTTTT.

The rearrangement joins TRBV7-2 to TRBJ2-7, with 12 bases fitting TRBD2. The V and J ends lost 1 base and 6 bases, in that order; junction bases with no gene match: 1. From germline, CDR1 is SGHTA and CDR2 FQGNSA. There are 14 residues in the CDR3. The CDR3 protein is CASSLVTSGSEQYF. CDR3 DNA: TGTGCCAGCAGCTTAGTGACTAGCGGGAGCGAGCAGTACTTC.

CDR3 coding DNA: TGTGCCAGCAGTTACGAGGGCCTCTCCTACAATGAGCAGTTCTTC. Protein product: CASSYEGLSYNEQFF. The chain combines TRBV6-2 or TRBV6-3 with TRBJ2-1; the D gene is possibly TRBD2 (5 bases). The germline V and J ends were trimmed by 2 bases and 0 bases, with 8 bases remaining between them. Germline CDR1 is MNHEY and CDR2 is SVGEGT. The CDR3 runs to 15 residues.